Presented here are 28 T cell receptor beta chains from one specimen sequenced in a study of blood T cells in healthy people across ages. Combining a sample-barcoded 5' primer with a J-beta primer mix, a second PCR ran for about 7 to 12 cycles. One entry per CDR3 protein results from TCRdb running MiXCR on the 5' RACE reads. The sample comprises over 950,000 distinct CDR3 sequences, just over 50% of which are singletons, and 20% to 25% rests with the top ten. The specimen sequenced was blood. The receptors originated from an older woman in good health.

This chain joins TRBV20-1 and TRBJ2-1; 7 bases are shared with TRBD2. V shed 4 bases, J shed 3 bases, and the junction held 18 bases outside the gene matches. Germline V CDR1 and CDR2: DFQATT, SNEGSKA (reference sequence). This CDR3 spans 18 amino acids. The CDR3 loop is CSAIYILGRREYYNEQFF. The CDR3, as DNA: TGCAGTGCTATCTACATTTTGGGACGGCGGGAGTACTACAATGAGCAGTTCTTC.

This clonotype was counted between two and nine times. This chain links TRBV15 with TRBJ1-4, with a weak D call TRBD1 (6 bases). The CDR3 extends over 15 amino acids. Germline V gives CDR1 LNHNV, CDR2 YYDKDF (reference sequence). V gave up 5 bases and J gave up 6 bases, with 16 bases separating them. CDR3 nucleotides: TGTGCCACCAGCTCCCGCGGGGGGCTAGATGAAAAACTGTTTTTT. Encoded protein: CATSSRGGLDEKLFF.

The rearrangement uses TRBV7-6 and TRBJ2-7; TRBD2 is a possible D gene (5 bases). CDR1 and CDR2 (germline): SGHVS, FNYEAQ. This CDR3 spans 15 amino acids. Trimming cost V 2 bases and J 7 bases, with 18 bases left between them. This chain's CDR3 is CASSLRAGIYNEQYF. The CDR3 region has the DNA TGTGCCAGCAGCTTACGCGCGGGCATCTACAATGAGCAGTACTTC.

The chain employs TRBV28 and TRBJ1-5; TRBD1 matches 7 bases. The CDR3 is 15 amino acids. The germline gives CDR1 MDHEN, CDR2 SYDVKM. After removal of 1 base from V and 9 bases from J, the junction contained 9 bases not matched to a gene. CDR3 nucleotide sequence: TGTGCCAGCAGTTTATCGACACAGGGGAATAGGCCCCAGCATTTT. Amino acids: CASSLSTQGNRPQHF. Combining the CDR3 with reference TRBV28 and TRBJ1-5 gives the whole variable domain DVKVTQSSRYLVKRTGEKVFLECVQDMDHENMFWYRQDPGLGLRLIYFSYDVKMKEKGDIPEGYSVSREKKERFSLILESASTNQTSMYLCASSLSTQGNRPQHFGDGTRLSIL.

In regard to this clonotype: An end of the junction does not agree with germline; a read error may underlie this. The chain links TRBV28 to TRBJ2-7; 8 nucleotides agree with TRBD1. There are 14 residues in the CDR3. The germline V gene has CDR1 MDHEN and CDR2 SYDVKM. The CDR3, as DNA: TGTACCAGCAGTTTGGGACAGGTCCAATACGAGCAGTACTTC. Its translation is CTSSLGQVQYEQYF. Variable domain in full (rest from reference TRBV28 and TRBJ2-7): DVKVTQSSRYLVKRTGEKVFLECVQDMDHENMFWYRQDPGLGLRLIYFSYDVKMKEKGDIPEGYSVSREKKERFSLILESASTNQTSMYLCTSSLGQVQYEQYFGPGTRLTVT.

The chain joins TRBV3-1 to TRBJ2-3, with D uncertain. CDR3 length: 16 residues. Germline V gene data show CDR1 as LGHDT and CDR2 as YNNKEL (reference sequence). The V end lost 0 bases, the J end lost 2 bases, and 12 bases lay between the germline ends. Here the CDR3 reads CASSQDRSSVTDTQYF. The CDR3 DNA reads TGTGCCAGCAGCCAAGATCGTAGTTCTGTCACAGATACGCAGTATTTT.

This chain links TRBV4-3 with TRBJ2-4, with D perhaps TRBD1 or TRBD2 (5 bases each). There are 14 residues in the CDR3. Germline CDR1 is LGHNA and CDR2 is YSLEER. V lost 1 base and J 15 bases, leaving 19 bases between the germline ends. Here the CDR3 DNA reads TGCGCCAGCAGCCAAGGGGTACGGGACCCAAGTTTGTACTTC. This gives the protein CASSQGVRDPSLYF.

Notes on this clonotype: An end of the junction differs from the germline gene, which may be a read error. This chain links TRBV12-3 or TRBV12-4 with TRBJ2-7; D gene ambiguous. The J call may not be correct, given that the DNA end is closer to TRBJ2-5. This CDR3 spans 13 amino acids. The CDR3 DNA reads as TGTGCCAGCAGTTTAATCCACCAAGGGACCCAGTACTTC. Residues: CASSLIHQGTQYF.

This clonotype was observed a handful of times. The rearrangement links TRBV10-3 to TRBJ2-5; D might be TRBD2 (6 bases). V lost 11 bases to trimming and J lost 1 base, with 14 bases between them. Germline V gives CDR1 ENHRY, CDR2 SYGVKD. The CDR3 consists of 13 residues. CDR3 protein: CAAGPAGQETQYF. The CDR3 coding sequence is TGTGCCGCGGGACCCGCTGGCCAAGAGACCCAGTACTTC.

A remark on this clonotype: Germline is not matched at one junction end, which may reflect a read error. This chain joins TRBV4-3 and TRBJ2-5; TRBD1 agrees at 12 bases. Germline assignment: CDR1 LGHNA and CDR2 YSLEER. This CDR3 comprises 16 residues. This chain's CDR3 is CTSSQDGTGGARTQYF. The CDR3 bases are TGCACCAGCAGCCAAGACGGGACAGGGGGCGCGAGGACCCAGTACTTC.

CDR3 sequence: CASNSISGSREQFF. Here the CDR3 DNA reads TGTGCCAGCAACTCTATTAGCGGGAGTAGGGAGCAGTTCTTC. The chain uses TRBV7-2 and TRBJ2-1; 9 positions agree with TRBD2. V lost 7 bases, J lost 10 bases, and 11 bases stayed unmatched. CDR1 is SGHTA, CDR2 FQGNSA, per germline. CDR3 size: 14 residues.

The J gene is TRBJ2-7, the V gene TRBV20-1, with 10 positions matching TRBD2. Per the germline V gene, CDR1 is DFQATT and CDR2 is SNEGSKA (reference sequence). The junction had 15 bases not matched to a gene; V was cut back by 0 bases and J by 4 bases. The CDR3 consists of 18 residues. CDR3 sequence reads: CSARDTTSGTGRWYEQYF. The DNA of the CDR3 is TGCAGTGCTAGAGATACTACTAGCGGGACCGGCCGTTGGTACGAGCAGTACTTC.

This clonotype turned up a few times. The chain couples TRBV5-1 to TRBJ1-2; the D gene is possibly TRBD1 (6 bases). Germline assignment: CDR1 SGHRS and CDR2 YFSETQ. The CDR3 has 13 residues. V shed 4 bases and J shed 8 bases, with 15 bases lying between them. For the CDR3, the DNA is TGCGCCAGCAGCGATACAGGGCCGACGGGCTACACCTTC. It yields the protein CASSDTGPTGYTF.

This clonotype was seen a handful of times. The chain couples TRBV27 to TRBJ2-1; 7 nucleotides line up with TRBD2. Germline V gene sequence: CDR1 MNHEY, CDR2 SMNVEV (reference sequence). J lost 4 bases, V lost 4 bases, and 10 bases had no gene match. The CDR3 spans 16 residues. The CDR3 DNA reads TGTGCCAGCAGTTCCCACAGCGGGACGGTATACAATGAGCAGTTCTTC. Its translation is CASSSHSGTVYNEQFF.

The chain joins TRBV5-1 to TRBJ1-1; D ambiguous. The germline V and J ends were trimmed by 2 bases and 2 bases, with 7 bases remaining between them. Germline CDR1 reads SGHRS; CDR2 reads YFSETQ. CDR3 size: 13 residues. The CDR3 loop is CASSFVANTEAFF. The CDR3 region has the DNA TGCGCCAGCAGCTTCGTGGCCAACACTGAAGCTTTCTTT.

The chain employs TRBV5-5 and TRBJ2-1; 8 bases fit TRBD2. This CDR3 has 15 amino acids. The germline CDR1 and CDR2 sequences are SGHKS and YYEKEE (reference sequence). Trimming at V came to 1 base and at J to 4 bases, leaving 4 bases not matched to a gene. The CDR3 DNA reads TGTGCCAGCAGCTTGTGGACTAGCTCTTACAATGAGCAGTTCTTC. This sequence encodes CASSLWTSSYNEQFF.

The chain recombines TRBV3-1 with TRBJ2-3, with D unclear. The V end lost 2 bases, the J end lost 5 bases, and 8 bases lay between the germline ends. The CDR3 sequence is 13 residues long. Germline CDR1 and CDR2: LGHDT and YNNKEL (reference sequence). The CDR3 here is CASSQTLGDTQYF. Here the CDR3 DNA reads TGTGCCAGCAGCCAAACCTTAGGAGATACGCAGTATTTT.

The chain combines TRBV5-1 with TRBJ2-2, with D uncertain. The germline CDR1 and CDR2 sequences are SGHRS and YFSETQ. The CDR3 runs 15 residues. V was pared by 5 bases and J by 4 bases, with 15 bases between. CDR3 residues: CASSRQADSTGELFF. CDR3 bases: TGCGCCAGCAGTCGACAAGCAGATAGCACCGGGGAGCTGTTTTTT. The full variable domain, in which reference TRBV5-1 and TRBJ2-2 provide the parts outside the CDR3, is KAGVTQTPRYLIKTRGQQVTLSCSPISGHRSVSWYQQTPGQGLQFLFEYFSETQRNKGNFPGRFSGRQFSNSRSEMNVSTLELGDSALYLCASSRQADSTGELFFGEGSRLTVL.

The V and J genes are TRBV30 and TRBJ2-7, with TRBD1 matching 7 bases. The CDR3 is 14 residues long. Looked up from germline, CDR1 is GTSNPN and CDR2 is SVGIG (reference sequence). With 1 base clipped from V and 2 bases from J, the junction kept 5 bases outside the gene matches. CDR3 DNA sequence: TGTGCCTGGAGTGGGAAGGGGACAGCCTACGAGCAGTACTTC. This codes for CAWSGKGTAYEQYF.

Turning to this clonotype: Sequence at one end of the junction differs from germline and may be a read error. The V call is TRBV7-9, the J call TRBJ2-3; 7 nucleotides match TRBD2. CDR1 is SEHNR and CDR2 is FQNEAQ in the germline V gene (reference sequence). This CDR3 has 18 residues. Here the CDR3 DNA reads TGTGCCGGCAGGGCCGGGAGCGGGATTACCGCAGGCACAGATACGCAGTATTTT. It translates to CAGRAGSGITAGTDTQYF.

The V call is TRBV4-2, the J call TRBJ2-2; D is undetermined. Trimming took 4 bases from V and 3 from J, leaving 9 bases between them. Germline CDR1 is LGHNA and CDR2 is YNFKEQ. The CDR3 runs 14 residues. CDR3 in DNA: TGTGCCAGCAGCCCTCGCGAGGACACCGGGGAGCTGTTTTTT. It translates to CASSPREDTGELFF.

This chain joins TRBV12-3 or TRBV12-4 and TRBJ2-3; the match to TRBD2 covers 9 bases. With V trimmed by 3 bases and J by 3 bases, 7 bases remained unmatched. The CDR3 sequence is 16 residues long. The CDR3 loop reads CASSFSWTSETDTQYF. CDR3 bases: TGTGCCAGCAGTTTCTCTTGGACTAGCGAGACAGATACGCAGTATTTT.

The rearrangement joins TRBV4-2 to TRBJ2-5; no clear D gene. The germline V gene has CDR1 LGHNA and CDR2 YNFKEQ. The CDR3 contains 13 residues. Trimming removed 5 bases from V and 2 bases from J, with 9 bases in between. CDR3 residues: CASSGQNQETQYF. In DNA, the CDR3 is TGTGCCAGCAGCGGCCAGAATCAAGAGACCCAGTACTTC.

The chain uses TRBV7-3 and TRBJ2-3, with 9 bases fitting TRBD2. The trim removed 0 bases at V and 2 bases at J, leaving 6 bases unmatched. This CDR3 has 17 amino acids. Germline values: CDR1 SGHTA, CDR2 FQGTGA. The CDR3 region has the DNA TGTGCCAGCAGCTTAACGCCCTTAGCGGGAGTCACAGATACGCAGTATTTT. Its translation: CASSLTPLAGVTDTQYF.

This clonotype was picked up one time. This chain connects TRBV5-1 to TRBJ2-3; D gene uncertain. Per the germline V gene, CDR1 is SGHRS and CDR2 is YFSETQ. The CDR3 length is 14 residues. V lost 4 bases, J lost 3 bases, and 12 bases lay in between. The CDR3 DNA reads TGCGCCAGCAGCCTTGAAATGGAAACAGATACGCAGTATTTT. Translating it yields CASSLEMETDTQYF.

This clonotype was recorded only once. This rearrangement joins TRBV7-9 to TRBJ2-1; D is perhaps TRBD1 or TRBD2 (5 bases each). Per the germline V gene, CDR1 is SEHNR and CDR2 is FQNEAQ (reference sequence). The length of the CDR3 is 17 residues. The germline V and J ends were trimmed by 1 base and 5 bases, with 18 bases remaining between them. The CDR3 DNA follows: TGTGCCAGCAGCTTAGGCTGGCAGGGAGCAACTAACAATGAGCAGTTCTTC. Its protein is CASSLGWQGATNNEQFF.

The chain combines TRBV10-2 with TRBJ2-6; D is unresolved. Looked up from germline, CDR1 is WSHSY and CDR2 is SAAADI. The CDR3 runs 15 residues. Trimming pared 6 bases from V and 5 bases from J, leaving 14 bases between. The DNA of the CDR3 is TGCGCCAGCAGGGTCGACACTTGGAGGGCCAACGTCCTGACTTTC. Protein: CASRVDTWRANVLTF.

This clonotype was detected a few times. The V gene is TRBV6-6, the J gene TRBJ1-6; no firm D call. CDR1 and CDR2 (germline): MNHNY, SVGAGI (reference sequence). V was pared by 4 bases and J by 5 bases, with 6 bases between. CDR3 length: 13 residues. The CDR3: CASSSRNNSPLHF. The CDR3 nucleotides read TGTGCCAGCAGTTCACGGAATAATTCACCCCTCCACTTT.